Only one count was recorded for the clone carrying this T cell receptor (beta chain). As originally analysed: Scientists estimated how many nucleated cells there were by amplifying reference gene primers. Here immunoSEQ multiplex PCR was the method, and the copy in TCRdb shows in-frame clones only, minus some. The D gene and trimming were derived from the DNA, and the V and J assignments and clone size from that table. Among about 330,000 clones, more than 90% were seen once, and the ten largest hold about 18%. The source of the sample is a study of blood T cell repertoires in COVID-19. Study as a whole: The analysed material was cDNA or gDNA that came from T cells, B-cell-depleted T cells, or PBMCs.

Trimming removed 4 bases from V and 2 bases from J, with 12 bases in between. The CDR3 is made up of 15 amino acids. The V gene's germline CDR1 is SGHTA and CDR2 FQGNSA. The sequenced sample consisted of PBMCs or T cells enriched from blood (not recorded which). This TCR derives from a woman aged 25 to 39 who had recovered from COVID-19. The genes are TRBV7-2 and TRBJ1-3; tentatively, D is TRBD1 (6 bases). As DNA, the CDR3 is TGTGCCAGCAGCTCCGAAGGGGGACCTGGAAACACCATATATTTT. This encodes CASSSEGGPGNTIYF.